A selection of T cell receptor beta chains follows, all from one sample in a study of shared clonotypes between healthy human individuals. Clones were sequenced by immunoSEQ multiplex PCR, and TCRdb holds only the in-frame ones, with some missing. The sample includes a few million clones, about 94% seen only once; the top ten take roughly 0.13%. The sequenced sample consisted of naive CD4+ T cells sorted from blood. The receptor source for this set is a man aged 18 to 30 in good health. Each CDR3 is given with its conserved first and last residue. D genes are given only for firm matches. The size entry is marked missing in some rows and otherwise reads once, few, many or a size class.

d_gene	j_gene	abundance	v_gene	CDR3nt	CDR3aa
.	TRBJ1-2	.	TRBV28	TGTGCCAGCAGCTCCTCTGGCTATGGCTACACCTTC	CASSSSGYGYTF
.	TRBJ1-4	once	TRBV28	TGTGCCAGCCGTATGGGGGGAACTAATGAAAAACTGTTTTTT	CASRMGGTNEKLFF
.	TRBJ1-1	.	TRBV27	TGTGCCAGCAGTTTACAAGGACGCTTGAACACTGAAGCTTTCTTT	CASSLQGRLNTEAFF
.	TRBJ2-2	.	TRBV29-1	TGCAGCGTTGAGCGGGATTCCGGGGAGCTGTTTTTT	CSVERDSGELFF
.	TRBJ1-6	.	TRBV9	TGTGCCAGCAGCGCAGACCTCATCAGTAATTCACCCCTCCACTTT	CASSADLISNSPLHF
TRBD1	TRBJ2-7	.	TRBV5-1	TGCGCCAGCAGCTCACAGGGGGATGCCTACGAGCAGTACTTC	CASSSQGDAYEQYF
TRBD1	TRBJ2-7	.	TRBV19	TGTGCCAGTAGTATTCAGGGACAGGCCTACGAGCAGTACTTC	CASSIQGQAYEQYF
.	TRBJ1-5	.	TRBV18	TGTGCCAGCTCACCACTCTCAGGGCACGGTCAGCCCCAGCATTTT	CASSPLSGHGQPQHF
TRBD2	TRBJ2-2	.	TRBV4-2	TGTGCCAGCAGCCACCCGGGACTAGCGGCGAACACCGGGGAGCTGTTTTTT	CASSHPGLAANTGELFF
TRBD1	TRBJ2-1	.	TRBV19	TGTGCCAGTAAGGACAGGGTCAACAATGAGCAGTTCTTC	CASKDRVNNEQFF
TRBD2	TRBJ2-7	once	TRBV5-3	TGTGCCAGAAGCTTGGAGCGGGAGGACTTATACGAGCAGTACTTC	CARSLEREDLYEQYF
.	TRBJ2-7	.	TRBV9	TGTGCCAGCAGCCCGGGGGTAGCATACGAGCAGTACTTC	CASSPGVAYEQYF
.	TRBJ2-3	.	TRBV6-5	TGTGCCAGCAGGGAGGACACAGATACGCAGTATTTT	CASREDTDTQYF
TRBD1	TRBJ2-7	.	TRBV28	TGTGCCAGCAGTTCCACCGGGACAGGGGCATCTGAGCAGTACTTC	CASSSTGTGASEQYF
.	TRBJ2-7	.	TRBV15	TGTGCCACCAGCAGACCTATTACAGGGCTCTACGAGCAGTACTTC	CATSRPITGLYEQYF
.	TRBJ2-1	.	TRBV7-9	TGTGCCATCTCAATTGGGGCCAGCTCCTACAATGAGCAGTTCTTC	CAISIGASSYNEQFF
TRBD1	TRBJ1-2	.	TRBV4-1	TGCGCCAGCAGCCAGAGGCTAGGGGGCCCTGGTGGCTACACCTTC	CASSQRLGGPGGYTF
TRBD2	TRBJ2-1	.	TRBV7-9	TGTGCCAGCAGCTTAGAGGCATCGGGGGGACTAGGCAATGAGCAGTTCTTC	CASSLEASGGLGNEQFF
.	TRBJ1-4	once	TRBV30	TGTGCCTACACAGGTTCGGGAAGTGAAAAACTGTTTTTT	CAYTGSGSEKLFF
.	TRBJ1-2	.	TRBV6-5	TGTGCCAGCAGATCGACAGCTAACTATGGCTACACCTTC	CASRSTANYGYTF
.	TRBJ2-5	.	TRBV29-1	TGCAGCGTCAACCCCTTACTAGTTCTGGAGACCCAGTACTTC	CSVNPLLVLETQYF
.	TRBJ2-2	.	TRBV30	TGTGCCTGGAGTTGGGTTAGCATGGCCGGGGAGCTGTTTTTT	CAWSWVSMAGELFF
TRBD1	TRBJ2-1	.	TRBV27	TGTGCCAGCAGTACGGGACAGGGGGCGTACAATGAGCAGTTCTTC	CASSTGQGAYNEQFF
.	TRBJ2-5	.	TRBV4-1	TGCGCCAGCAGCCCGGACAGTGGGAGGGTCGGAGAGACCCAGTACTTC	CASSPDSGRVGETQYF
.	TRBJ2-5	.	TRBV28	TGTGCCAGCAAACCTGCAGGGTTTCAAGAGACCCAGTACTTC	CASKPAGFQETQYF
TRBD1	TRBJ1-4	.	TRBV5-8	TGTGCCAGCAGCCCCGGCAGGGGGCTAAAGGAAAAACTGTTTTTT	CASSPGRGLKEKLFF
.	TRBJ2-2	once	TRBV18	TGTGCCAGCTCACCACCGAATATTGGGGAGCTGTTTTTT	CASSPPNIGELFF
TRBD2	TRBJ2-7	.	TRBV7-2	TGTGCCAGCAGCTCTAGCGGGTCCAGCTCCTACGAGCAGTACTTC	CASSSSGSSSYEQYF
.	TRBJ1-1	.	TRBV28	TGTGCCAGCAGTTTACCGGAGAACACTGAAGCTTTCTTT	CASSLPENTEAFF
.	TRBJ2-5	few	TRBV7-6	TGTGCCAGCAGCCAGGACCAAGAGACCCAGTACTTC	CASSQDQETQYF
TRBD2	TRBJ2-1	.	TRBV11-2	TGTGCCAGCAGCTTCGGACTAGCGATGTACAATGAGCAGTTCTTC	CASSFGLAMYNEQFF
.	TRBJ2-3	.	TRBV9	TGTGCCAGCAGCGTACGTAGCGGCACTAGCACAGATACGCAGTATTTT	CASSVRSGTSTDTQYF
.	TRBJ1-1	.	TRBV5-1	TGCGCCAGCAGCTTACAGGGAAGAAACACTGAAGCTTTCTTT	CASSLQGRNTEAFF
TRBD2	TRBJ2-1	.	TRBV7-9	TGTGCCAGCACCGCTAGAGGTCCAGCGGGATCTCGTGAGCAGTTCTTC	CASTARGPAGSREQFF
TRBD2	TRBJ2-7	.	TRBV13	TGTGCCAGCAGCTTAGGCGGGACTAGGTCAACCTACGAGCAGTACTTC	CASSLGGTRSTYEQYF
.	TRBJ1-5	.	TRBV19	TGTGCCAGTAGTACGGGCAATCAGCCCCAGCATTTT	CASSTGNQPQHF
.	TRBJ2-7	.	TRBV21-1	TGTGCCAGCAGGTCCGGGACAGGGCTCTACGAGCAGTACTTC	CASRSGTGLYEQYF
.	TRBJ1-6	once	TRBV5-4	TGTGCCAGCAGCTTTCAGGGTCAGGATTCACCCCTCCACTTT	CASSFQGQDSPLHF
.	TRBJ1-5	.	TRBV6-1	TGTGCCAGCAGTGATCAGGGGATTGAGCCCCAGCATTTT	CASSDQGIEPQHF
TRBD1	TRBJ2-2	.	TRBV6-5	TGTGCCAGTGACAGGGGGCTGAACACCGGGGAGCTGTTTTTT	CASDRGLNTGELFF
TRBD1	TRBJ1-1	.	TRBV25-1	TGTGCCAGCAGTGATCCTACAGGGGCCGACACTGAAGCTTTCTTT	CASSDPTGADTEAFF
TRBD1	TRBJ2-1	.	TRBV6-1	TGTGCCAGCAGGGGGACAGGGATAGTTGAGCAGTTCTTC	CASRGTGIVEQFF
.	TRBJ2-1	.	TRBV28	TGTGCCAGCAGGGACCTGGACAGATTCAATGAGCAGTTCTTC	CASRDLDRFNEQFF
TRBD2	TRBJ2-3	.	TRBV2	TGTGCCAGCAGTGGGGCGGGGGGGAACACAGATACGCAGTATTTT	CASSGAGGNTDTQYF
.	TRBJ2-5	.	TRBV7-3	TGTGCCAGCAGCTTAGGGCCGGAAGAGACCCAGTACTTC	CASSLGPEETQYF
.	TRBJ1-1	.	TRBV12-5	TGTGCTAGTGGTTTGACCCGACAGACCCTGAACACTGAAGCTTTCTTT	CASGLTRQTLNTEAFF
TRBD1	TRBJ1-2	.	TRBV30	TGTGCCTGGAGTGGGTCTCGGGACAGGATTATATCGGGGTATGGCTACACCTTC	CAWSGSRDRIISGYGYTF
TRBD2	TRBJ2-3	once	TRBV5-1	TGCGCCAGCAGCTTGGCTTTAGCGGGATCAGATACGCAGTATTTT	CASSLALAGSDTQYF
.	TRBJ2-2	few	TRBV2	TGTGCCAGCAGTACGAGCCGGGAGCTGTTTTTT	CASSTSRELFF
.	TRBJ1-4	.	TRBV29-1	TGCAGCGTTAAAACAGGGTCAACTAATGAAAAACTGTTTTTT	CSVKTGSTNEKLFF
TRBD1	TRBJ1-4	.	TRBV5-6	TGTGCCAGCAGCTTCCTGACAGGGGATACTAATGAAAAACTGTTTTTT	CASSFLTGDTNEKLFF
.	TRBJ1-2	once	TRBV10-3	TGTGCCATCCATGACTTGGGGAGGAGTAATAGCGGCTACACCTTC	CAIHDLGRSNSGYTF
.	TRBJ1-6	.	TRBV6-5	TGTGCCAGCAGTTACCGGGTAGGGTTAGGTAATTCACCCCTCCACTTT	CASSYRVGLGNSPLHF
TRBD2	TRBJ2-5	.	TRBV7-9	TGTGCCAGCAGCTATAGCGGGCAGCAAGAGACCCAGTACTTC	CASSYSGQQETQYF
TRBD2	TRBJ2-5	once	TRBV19	TGTGCCAGTAGTATGCCTAGCGGGAGTGGAGAGACCCAGTACTTC	CASSMPSGSGETQYF
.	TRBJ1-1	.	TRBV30	TGTGCCTGGAGGGGGCGGAGGAACACTGAAGCTTTCTTT	CAWRGRRNTEAFF
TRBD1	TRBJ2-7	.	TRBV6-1	TGTGCCAGCAGCGTTCAAGGGACAGCTTACGAGCAGTACTTC	CASSVQGTAYEQYF